A single count supports the clone carrying this T cell receptor beta chain. Per the germline V gene, CDR1 is LGHNA and CDR2 is YSLEER. The CDR3 contains 15 residues. V was pared by 0 bases and J by 1 base, with 8 bases between. A sample-barcoded 5' primer and a J-beta primer mix were used in a second PCR of about 7 to 12 cycles. TCRdb re-derived calls from the 5' RACE reads in MiXCR, one entry per CDR3 protein. The data contain around 580,000 distinct CDR3 sequences, about 45% of them seen just once; the ten biggest clones take up under 30%. This entry is derived from a study of blood T cells in healthy people across ages.

The specimen was blood. V and J are TRBV4-3 and TRBJ2-3; D is undetermined. This receptor was identified in an older man in good health. CDR3 bases: TGCGCCAGCAGCCAAGATTGGGTGGGCACAGATACGCAGTATTTT. This gives the protein CASSQDWVGTDTQYF.